A selection of T cell receptor beta chains follows, all from one sample in a study of blood T cell repertoires in COVID-19. TCRdb's table, derived via immunoSEQ multiplex PCR, lists solely in-frame clones and lacks some. This table has over 130,000 clones, 60% to 85% appearing once. What was sequenced was peripheral blood. Receptor source: a woman older than 75 with active or convalescent COVID-19. The CDR3 runs from the conserved cysteine through the conserved F or W. Fields, in order: CDR3 length, V gene, J gene, CDR3 protein.

len: 19
v_gene: TRBV6-2/TRBV6-3
j_gene: TRBJ1-3
CDR3aa: CASSPVDRGEKLSGNTIYF

len: 16
v_gene: TRBV5-4
j_gene: TRBJ1-2
CDR3aa: CASSAARQGSMQGYTF

len: 14
v_gene: TRBV2
j_gene: TRBJ1-3
CDR3aa: CASRLTGGGNTIYF

len: 15
v_gene: TRBV5-1
j_gene: TRBJ2-5
CDR3aa: CASSFYRDARETQYF

len: 16
v_gene: TRBV4-3
j_gene: TRBJ2-1
CDR3aa: CASSQDTQVVYNEQFF

len: 16
v_gene: TRBV29-1
j_gene: TRBJ1-2
CDR3aa: CSVEDQGGGRTYGYTF

len: 16
v_gene: TRBV7-2
j_gene: TRBJ1-6
CDR3aa: CASSLVGRSYNSPLHF

len: 14
v_gene: TRBV2
j_gene: TRBJ2-3
CDR3aa: CASWGQGVTDTQYF

len: 13
v_gene: TRBV19
j_gene: TRBJ1-5
CDR3aa: CASSIRENQPQHF

len: 15
v_gene: TRBV11-2
j_gene: TRBJ2-5
CDR3aa: CASSLGPDARETQYF

len: 13
v_gene: TRBV19
j_gene: TRBJ1-2
CDR3aa: CASRKPNSDGYTF

len: 15
v_gene: TRBV28
j_gene: TRBJ2-7
CDR3aa: CASSFVLDRGVEQYF

len: 16
v_gene: TRBV19
j_gene: TRBJ1-6
CDR3aa: CASSRRTGGLDSPLHF

len: 17
v_gene: TRBV5-3
j_gene: TRBJ1-5
CDR3aa: CARSEDRGPFSNQPQHF

len: 17
v_gene: TRBV7-2
j_gene: TRBJ2-7
CDR3aa: CASSLDSGTSGSYEQYF

len: 14
v_gene: TRBV10-3
j_gene: TRBJ2-2
CDR3aa: CAIRGQGKTGELFF

len: 13
v_gene: TRBV7-2
j_gene: TRBJ1-3
CDR3aa: CASRQGSGNTIYF

len: 17
v_gene: TRBV5-1
j_gene: TRBJ1-3
CDR3aa: CASRPYRVQGFGNTIYF